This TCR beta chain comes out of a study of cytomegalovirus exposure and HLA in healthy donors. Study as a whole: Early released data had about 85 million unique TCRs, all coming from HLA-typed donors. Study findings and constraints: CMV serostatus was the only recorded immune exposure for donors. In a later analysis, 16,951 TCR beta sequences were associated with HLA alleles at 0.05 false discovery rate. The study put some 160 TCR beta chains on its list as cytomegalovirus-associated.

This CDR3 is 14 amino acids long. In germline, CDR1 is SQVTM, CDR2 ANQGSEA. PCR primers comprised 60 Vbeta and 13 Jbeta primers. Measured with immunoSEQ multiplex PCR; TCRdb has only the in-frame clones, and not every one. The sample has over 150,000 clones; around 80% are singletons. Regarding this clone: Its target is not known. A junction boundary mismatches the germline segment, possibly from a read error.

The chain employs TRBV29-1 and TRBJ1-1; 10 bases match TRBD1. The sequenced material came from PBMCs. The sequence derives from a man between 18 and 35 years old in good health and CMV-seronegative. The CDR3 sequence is CSVPGDRGFEVDLF. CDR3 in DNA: TGCAGCGTACCGGGGGACAGGGGATTCGAAGTCGACCTTTTT.